This T cell receptor (beta chain) was obtained from a study of cytomegalovirus exposure and HLA in healthy donors listed by TCRdb under 2017. For context, the study as a whole: In an earlier analysis of under 600 of the donors, 250 to 300 Gb of sequence data and 117 million unique TCR beta sequences from 150 million to 200 million T cells were reported. In a later genetic analysis, genome-wide SNP genotypes for 398 of the 666 donors were used, and that subset was treated as a discovery cohort. All discovery cohort repertoires had been generated on a single sequencing platform. Class I and class II HLA loci were covered by the typing at four-digit resolution. In a later analysis, previously published TCR beta repertoires from fewer than 750 donors were re-analyzed and high-resolution HLA genotyping was added so that TCR occurrence patterns could be studied. Across approximately 400 genotyped donors of the cohort, an average of about 250,000 unique TCR beta nucleotide sequences per donor were sequenced, and roughly 18% of those sequences were non-productive. In an earlier analysis of 587 of the donors, high-throughput TCR beta sequencing was used to judge whether each TCR beta V gene segment behaved as functional or pseudogenic. In the later analysis, no new phenotypic data were used to find candidate immune exposures; instead, reliance was placed on TCR beta sequences and their occurrence across donors. To predict cytomegalovirus infection status, the study brought together high-throughput TCR immunosequencing, statistical association of individual TCRs with disease status, and machine learning. Donor age, sex, ethnicity and CMV serostatus were collected together with the repertoire data. The study used immunosequencing to profile the T cell repertoires of several hundred subjects and linked those repertoires to cytomegalovirus serostatus. The study was designed to test whether signatures of past pathogen exposure could be identified by cataloging public T cell receptors. A separate validation cohort of about 110 different subjects was used in addition to the approximately 700-subject first cohort. An early release covering more than 500 HLA-typed donors comprised about 300 gigabases of sequencing data and tens of millions of unique TCR sequences. The number of typed donors differed by locus: roughly 629-630 for A, B, C, DRB1 and DQB1; approximately 530 for DQA1; around 580 for DPA1; and 450 to 480 for DPB1. Of the 300 to 450 genotyped donors, 80% to 90% were placed in the genetic ancestry cluster associated with self-reported Caucasian donors. Roughly five DR-DQ haplotypes were handled as single units for association and clustering because linkage in the cohort was strong.

About this clone: The antigen it recognizes is unknown. The junction departs from germline at one end; a sequencing error may be responsible.

Libraries were constructed by the immunoSEQ multiplex PCR assay. The multiplex PCR relied on a mix of 60 forward primers for TCR Vbeta segments and 13 reverse primers for TCR Jbeta segments. The CDR3 region of rearranged TCR beta genes was amplified from genomic DNA by a multiplex PCR assay. The Illumina HiSeq System was used to sequence the amplified TCR beta libraries as 87-base-pair reads. Per the source publication's procedure: Across the 670 or so repertoires, a later analysis counted roughly 84 million unique TCR beta chains, about 10 million of which were shared by at least two donors. To remove PCR and sequencing errors, raw reads were error-corrected and collapsed into unique sequences using a nearest-neighbor algorithm that merged closely related sequences. To assign V, D and J gene segments, CDR3 sequences were aligned to IMGT reference sequences. For a sequence to be retained, a match of at least six nucleotides was required to both a V gene segment and a J gene segment. A rearrangement counted as productive if the CDR3 had no stop codons and remained in frame with V and J, and every other rearrangement counted as non-productive. Following IMGT convention, CDR3 was defined as the stretch from the second conserved V-encoded cysteine up to the conserved J-encoded phenylalanine. The earlier analysis of fewer than 750 of the donors excluded sequences that lacked an unambiguous match to a single V gene segment. In an earlier analysis of approximately 590 of the donors, a V segment was called functional when productive rearrangements were above 56.7%, and segregating when the standard deviation between donors exceeded 5%. A statistical classification framework was built to diagnose cytomegalovirus status from the catalog of TCR beta chain sequences. In a later analysis, V and J genes were assigned by comparing TCR nucleotide sequences against IMGT/GENE-DB human TR gene sequences. Using the TCRdist pipeline, a later analysis assigned CDR3 sequences along with most-parsimonious VDJ recombination scenarios. In a later analysis, each TCR beta chain was defined by its CDR3 amino acid sequence together with its V-gene family, and reads lacking a unique V-gene family were excluded. A later analysis removed nearly 600 highly shared, low-generation-probability nucleotide sequences to deal with suspected cross-contamination and a sequencing artifact. A later analysis calculated a clonal expansion index for each public chain from normalized within-repertoire ranks of inferred template counts. A later analysis computed generation probabilities with a VDJ recombination model fitted to out-of-frame rearrangements, and checked the results against IGoR. In a later analysis, TCR-TCR, TCR-HLA and TCR-CMV co-occurrence was scored with hypergeometric tests, and a repertoire-size bias correction was applied to TCR pairs. A later analysis estimated false discovery rates by permuting HLA or CMV assignments 20 times. A later analysis grouped co-occurring TCRs with DBSCAN, adding TCRdist sequence similarity when clustering within HLA-allele-positive subsets. Co-occurrence clustering excluded repertoires with fewer than 30,000 or more than 120,000 public chains, plus five with anomalous nucleotide sharing. In TCRdb, the immuneACCESS table is reduced to in-frame sequences with V and J assigned. These tables do not hold every clone; where another copy was compared, an unresolved V gene accounts for under half, and the others remain unexplained. The DNA gave D and trimming, while V, J and clone size come from that table. The sample includes roughly 290,000 clones, with around 80% observed a single time. The ten largest clones capture over 0.3% of the sample.

Summary of the overall study and its limitations: The study listed 170 or so TCR beta chains as associated with cytomegalovirus. Specific HLA alleles were associated with over 15,000 TCR beta sequences at a false discovery rate of 0.05 in a later analysis. A cluster of highly shared sequence variants was judged likely to represent a technical artifact of the sequencing pipeline. HLA typing was unavailable for some donors at each locus, so association tests used only the typed subset. When HLA alleles, especially DR and DQ, strongly co-occurred, attributing TCR associations to individual alleles was difficult. It was suggested by the authors that the approach could potentially be generalized to other disease states and immunological phenotypes. Only TCR beta chains were sequenced in this cohort, and the absence of alpha or paired-chain data limited detectable features. A later analysis found that TCR association rates varied across HLA loci, with DRB1 alleles showing the most associated TCRs and HLA-C alleles the fewest. V-gene and J-gene trimming of TCR beta chains was associated with a missense DCLRE1C variant in a later genetic analysis, and the association was replicated in an independent cohort. The 87-base-pair reads could not distinguish some IMGT-functional V segments, including TRBV6-2 and TRBV6-3, so those segments were excluded. Linkage disequilibrium might explain the correlated functional status among segregating V segments, but an unknown experimental factor could not be excluded. Several of the top co-occurrence clusters appeared to be linked to parvovirus B19, influenza, CMV and Epstein-Barr virus, according to a later analysis. In vitro tests confirmed that a few of the cytomegalovirus-associated TCR beta chains recognize cytomegalovirus antigens. Compared with equally common non-associated chains, HLA-associated TCR beta chains in a later analysis were more clonally expanded and had lower generation probabilities. While some public TCRs were present in many individuals, most TCR sequences turned up only very rarely across donors. An earlier analysis of approximately 590 of the donors showed that most TCR beta V segments appeared in productive rearrangements either about 87% or about 30% of the time, which broadly matched IMGT annotations. A further reported finding was that TCR beta sequences accurately predicted the HLA-A and HLA-B alleles for most subjects in the first cohort. Compared with the roughly 670-donor mean, donors in an Asian-associated ancestry cluster had fewer N-insertions in productive TCRs, according to a later genetic analysis. Because counts were too low, about 15 rarely observed V segments, including chromosome 9 orphons, were left out of the earlier analysis of a few hundred of the donors. The presence/absence analyses assumed that sequencing depth was roughly uniform across donors, and that assumption may not be true. According to a later analysis, most CMV-associated TCR beta chains appeared to be HLA-restricted, and the HLA associations seemed to be driven largely by CMV exposure. Cytomegalovirus status was reported to be diagnosed by the classifier with high specificity and sensitivity in both the original and validation cohorts. For the cohort, immune exposure information was limited to CMV serostatus.

CDR1 and CDR2 are drawn from the germline V gene (reference sequence): LNHDA, SQIVND. The CDR3 runs 16 residues from the cysteine to the phenylalanine. Left in the record is the CDR3 DNA by itself, 48 bases read in frame from the first base. The cohort consisted of approximately 690 healthy bone marrow donors. All cohort members were sampled while nominally healthy, although unrecorded immune exposures were likely present. The donor tested CMV seronegative, placing the donor among the 352 seronegative members of the cohort. Every donor gave a peripheral blood sample, and the peripheral blood mononuclear cells from that sample were used for TCR beta sequencing. Genomic DNA was extracted from the blood cell samples with the Qiagen DNeasy Blood Extraction Kit.

The specimen was PBMCs. This sequence was found in a girl aged 2-10 years in good health and CMV-seronegative. The rearrangement joined TRBV19 to TRBJ2-1; 8 bases in the junction line up with TRBD1. For the CDR3, the sequence is CASSIPGQGTYTEQFF. At the DNA level, the sequence is TGTGCCAGTAGTATCCCCGGACAGGGAACGTACACTGAGCAGTTCTTC.